Presented here are 25 T cell receptor beta chains from one specimen sequenced in a study of technical replicates of blood from several donors. Only in-frame clones appear in the TCRdb table, and some are missing; sequencing was by immunoSEQ multiplex PCR. The table lists 76,000 or so clones, roughly nine tenths of them singletons. The source material was T cells isolated from PBMCs. The receptors here all came from a human donor in good health.

V is TRBV6-1 and J is TRBJ2-7, with TRBD2 matching 7 bases. The CDR3 has 13 amino acids. Trimming took 5 bases from V and 2 from J; bases not matched to a gene: 3. Germline V gene sequence: CDR1 MNHNS, CDR2 SASEGT. The CDR3 reads CASSSSGTYEQYF. The DNA for the CDR3 is TGTGCCAGCAGTTCGAGCGGGACCTACGAGCAGTACTTC.

Written as DNA, the CDR3 is TGTGCCATCAGTGCCGGGAGTTATAATGAGCAGTTCTTC. Its translation is CAISAGSYNEQFF. The chain is built from TRBV10-3 and TRBJ2-1; D is perhaps TRBD2 (6 bases). V was shortened by 4 bases and J by 7 bases, with 11 bases between the two germline ends. CDR3 length: 13 amino acids. Per germline, CDR1 ENHRY and CDR2 SYGVKD.

V gene TRBV19 combines with J gene TRBJ1-2, with 9 bases lining up with TRBD1. The germline gives CDR1 LNHDA, CDR2 SQIVND (reference sequence). The CDR3 spans 14 residues. V shed 7 bases and J 4 bases; nucleotides not matched to a gene: 7. CDR3 loop: CASTRDRVVYGYTF. The CDR3 nucleotides read TGTGCCAGTACCCGGGACAGGGTCGTCTATGGCTACACCTTC.

The V and J genes are TRBV6-6 and TRBJ2-7; TRBD1 agrees at 7 bases. Germline CDR1 is MNHNY and CDR2 is SVGAGI (reference sequence). V trimming: 5 bases; J trimming: 1 base; junction bases outside the gene matches: 2. The CDR3 is 13 residues long. CDR3 bases: TGTGCCAGCAGTCGACAGGGTTCCTACGAGCAGTACTTC. Its protein product is CASSRQGSYEQYF.

CDR3 sequence (DNA): TGTGCCACAAACCAGGACTCCCTCGACACTGAAGCTTTCTTT. Encoded protein: CATNQDSLDTEAFF. The gene calls are TRBV13 and TRBJ1-1; unclear D gene. The CDR3 covers 14 residues. Germline assignment: CDR1 PRHDT and CDR2 FYEKMQ (reference sequence). The ends were cut back, 10 bases at V and 3 bases at J, with 18 bases in the middle. The complete variable domain, with remaining parts taken from reference TRBV13 and TRBJ1-1, reads AAGVIQSPRHLIKEKRETATLKCYPIPRHDTVYWYQQGPGQDPQFLISFYEKMQSDKGSIPDRFSAQQFSDYHSELNMSSLELGDSALYFCATNQDSLDTEAFFGQGTRLTVV.

The rearrangement links TRBV7-9 to TRBJ2-1; 7 nucleotides line up with TRBD2. The CDR3 contains 16 residues. The germline V gene has CDR1 SEHNR and CDR2 FQNEAQ (reference sequence). Trimming at V came to 5 bases and at J to 1 base, leaving 8 bases not matched to a gene. Written as DNA, the CDR3 is TGTGCCAGCAGCCGTGCTAGCGGCGGGTCCTACAATGAGCAGTTCTTC. Protein sequence: CASSRASGGSYNEQFF.

This chain joins TRBV19 and TRBJ1-1; 11 positions match TRBD1. After removal of 7 bases from V and 5 bases from J, the junction contained 3 bases not matched to a gene. The CDR3 has 13 residues. The germline V gene encodes CDR1 LNHDA and CDR2 SQIVND (reference sequence). CDR3 bases: TGTGCCAGTAAGGGACAGGGGGGAACTGAAGCTTTCTTT. Residues: CASKGQGGTEAFF. The variable domain in full, completed from reference TRBV19 and TRBJ1-1, reads DGGITQSPKYLFRKEGQNVTLSCEQNLNHDAMYWYRQDPGQGLRLIYYSQIVNDFQKGDIAEGYSVSREKKESFPLTVTSAQKNPTAFYLCASKGQGGTEAFFGQGTRLTVV.

This clone has a single count. The V gene is TRBV19, the J gene TRBJ2-1; no reliable D call. Germline lookup yields CDR1 LNHDA and CDR2 SQIVND (reference sequence). The CDR3 is 13 residues long. Trimming stripped 11 bases from V and 0 bases from J, with 11 bases between. The CDR3 DNA sequence: TGTGCCTCCTCTACGAGCTCCTACAATGAGCAGTTCTTC. It specifies CASSTSSYNEQFF.

V is TRBV19 and J is TRBJ2-5; D may be TRBD2 (6 bases). The V gene's germline CDR1 is LNHDA and CDR2 SQIVND (reference sequence). The CDR3 runs to 14 residues. Trimming pared 4 bases from V and 2 bases from J, leaving 11 bases between. The CDR3 protein is CASSTMRGQETQYF. The CDR3, as DNA: TGTGCCAGTAGTACAATGCGGGGTCAAGAGACCCAGTACTTC.

This clone was picked up one time. The genes are TRBV6-1 and TRBJ2-1; TRBD1 might be the D (5 bases). The V end was cut by 2 bases, the J end by 4 bases, with 9 bases between. This CDR3 spans 14 amino acids. Looked up from germline, CDR1 is MNHNS and CDR2 is SASEGT. The CDR3 nucleotides read TGTGCCAGCAGTGAACTCGCAGGGTACAATGAGCAGTTCTTC. Protein product: CASSELAGYNEQFF.

The J gene is TRBJ1-5, the V gene TRBV7-8; 7 nucleotides align to TRBD1. The germline gives CDR1 SGHVS, CDR2 FQNEAQ. The ends lost 5 bases at V and 1 base at J; junction bases unmatched: 11. This CDR3 is built from 17 residues. DNA for the CDR3: TGTGCCAGCAGCATACAAATCTACAGGGGAAGCAATCAGCCCCAGCATTTT. This sequence encodes CASSIQIYRGSNQPQHF. Full variable domain (missing parts from reference TRBV7-8 and TRBJ1-5): GAGVSQSPRYKVAKRGQDVALRCDPISGHVSLFWYQQALGQGPEFLTYFQNEAQLDKSGLPSDRFFAERPEGSVSTLKIQRTQQEDSAVYLCASSIQIYRGSNQPQHFGDGTRLSIL.

The chain carries TRBV30 and TRBJ1-6; 7 nucleotides match TRBD1. V gave up 0 bases and J gave up 7 bases; unmatched junction bases: 9. Germline values: CDR1 GTSNPN, CDR2 SVGIG (reference sequence). CDR3 length: 16 residues. CDR3 DNA sequence: TGTGCCTGGAGTGTACCCCAGGGGGAAGTGAATTCACCCCTCCACTTT. The encoded protein is CAWSVPQGEVNSPLHF.

The DNA of the CDR3 is TGTGCCAGCAGCAGGGGGACAGGGTCTGGAAACACCATATATTTT. Its translation is CASSRGTGSGNTIYF. V is TRBV7-6 and J is TRBJ1-3, with 9 bases matching TRBD1. The V gene's germline CDR1 is SGHVS and CDR2 FNYEAQ. The CDR3 length is 15 residues. V shed 5 bases, J shed 1 base, and the junction held 3 bases outside the gene matches. Full variable domain (remainder filled in from reference TRBV7-6 and TRBJ1-3): GAGVSQSPRYKVTKRGQDVALRCDPISGHVSLYWYRQALGQGPEFLTYFNYEAQQDKSGLPNDRFSAERPEGSISTLTIQRTEQRDSAMYRCASSRGTGSGNTIYFGEGSWLTVV.

The chain combines TRBV18 with TRBJ1-1; D call uncertain. Germline values: CDR1 KGHSH, CDR2 LQKENI. With 3 bases removed from V and 6 bases from J, the gap between germline ends came to 11 bases. The CDR3 contains 13 residues. The CDR3 bases are TGTGCCAGCTCACCGGGGAGGGCTCCTGAAGCTTTCTTT. This encodes CASSPGRAPEAFF.

The V and J genes are TRBV2 and TRBJ1-2; D unresolved. Germline V lookup: CDR1 SNHLY, CDR2 FYNNEI. The ends were cut back, 8 bases at V and 1 base at J, with 11 bases in the middle. The CDR3 contains 13 residues. CDR3 nucleotides: TGTGCCAGCCCGGAGACGGGTAACTATGGCTACACCTTC. It encodes CASPETGNYGYTF.

This chain joins TRBV6-1 and TRBJ1-2; 7 positions agree with TRBD1. Germline CDR1 is MNHNS and CDR2 is SASEGT. V lost 8 bases to trimming and J lost 3 bases; unmatched junction nucleotides: 12. This CDR3 region has 15 residues. This chain's CDR3 is CASRMGGRGDYGYTF. DNA of the CDR3: TGTGCCAGCCGAATGGGGGGCAGGGGGGACTATGGCTACACCTTC.

The chain employs TRBV11-3 and TRBJ2-7; 9 positions match TRBD1. V lost 5 bases to trimming and J lost 3 bases; unmatched junction nucleotides: 11. This CDR3 comprises 16 residues. Germline CDR1 SGHNT, CDR2 YENEEA. The CDR3: CASSPPAGQGNYEQYF. In DNA, the CDR3 is TGTGCCAGCAGCCCTCCCGCGGGACAGGGAAACTACGAGCAGTACTTC.

This clone was picked up one time. The chain combines TRBV6-5 with TRBJ1-6, with 7 bases lining up with TRBD1. Losses at the gene ends were 6 bases for V and 7 bases for J; bases not matched to a gene: 12. The CDR3 is 16 residues long. Germline values: CDR1 MNHEY, CDR2 SVGAGI. In nucleotides, the CDR3 is TGTGCCAGCAGCTACCCTCCGGGACAGAGAAATTCACCCCTCCACTTT. It specifies CASSYPPGQRNSPLHF.

This clone has a handful of counts. V usage is TRBV5-4 and J usage is TRBJ1-1; unclear D gene. Germline CDR1 reads SGHNT; CDR2 reads YYREEE (reference sequence). Between the trimmed V and J ends, which lost 3 bases and 1 base, there was a span of 7 bases. The CDR3 has 13 residues. CDR3 loop: CASSWRENTEAFF. The CDR3 nucleotides read TGTGCCAGCAGCTGGAGGGAGAACACTGAAGCTTTCTTT.

The genes are TRBV5-4 and TRBJ2-5; possibly TRBD1 for D (5 bases). This CDR3 is 14 amino acids long. CDR1 is SGHNT, CDR2 YYREEE, per germline (reference sequence). Trimming shortened V by 5 bases and J by 4 bases, and 15 bases separated the two germline ends. CDR3 sequence (DNA): TGTGCCAGCAGTTACGACAGCCAGGTAGAGACCCAGTACTTC. This translates into CASSYDSQVETQYF.

The chain joins TRBV10-2 to TRBJ2-7; TRBD2 might be the D (6 bases). Germline CDR1 reads WSHSY; CDR2 reads SAAADI. The CDR3 length is 14 residues. V lost 7 bases and J lost 0, with 13 bases in between. The CDR3 DNA reads TGCGCCAGCAACGGGCTAGCGAGCTCCTACGAGCAGTACTTC. Translating gives CASNGLASSYEQYF.

The J gene is TRBJ2-5, the V gene TRBV2; no clear D gene. Germline CDR1 SNHLY, CDR2 FYNNEI. V shed 10 bases and J shed 5 bases, with 8 bases lying between them. This CDR3 contains 10 residues. In nucleotides, the CDR3 is TGTGCCAACCGCCGGGAGACCCAGTACTTC. This sequence encodes CANRRETQYF.

V gene TRBV5-1 combines with J gene TRBJ2-3; TRBD2 is a possible D gene (6 bases). CDR1 SGHRS and CDR2 YFSETQ come from the germline V gene. V shed 4 bases and J shed 4 bases, with 16 bases lying between them. The CDR3 runs 15 residues. The DNA for the CDR3 is TGCGCCAGCAGCGAGGAACCGACTAGTTCAGATACGCAGTATTTT. Protein: CASSEEPTSSDTQYF.

The rearrangement joins TRBV13 to TRBJ1-1; TRBD1 matches at 7 bases. From germline, CDR1 is PRHDT and CDR2 FYEKMQ (reference sequence). Trimming cost V 5 bases and J 0 bases; bases outside gene matches: 6. This CDR3 has 15 residues. For the CDR3, the DNA is TGTGCCAGCAGCATACCGGGACAGCTGAACACTGAAGCTTTCTTT. Encoded protein: CASSIPGQLNTEAFF.

This chain uses TRBV9 with TRBJ2-5, with 11 bases fitting TRBD2. V lost 4 bases and J lost 4; bases outside the gene matches: 12. This CDR3 has 17 amino acids. Germline lookup yields CDR1 SGDLS and CDR2 YYNGEE. CDR3 amino acids: CASSPGVAGGPGETQYF. CDR3 in DNA: TGTGCCAGCAGCCCAGGGGTAGCGGGGGGGCCGGGAGAGACCCAGTACTTC.